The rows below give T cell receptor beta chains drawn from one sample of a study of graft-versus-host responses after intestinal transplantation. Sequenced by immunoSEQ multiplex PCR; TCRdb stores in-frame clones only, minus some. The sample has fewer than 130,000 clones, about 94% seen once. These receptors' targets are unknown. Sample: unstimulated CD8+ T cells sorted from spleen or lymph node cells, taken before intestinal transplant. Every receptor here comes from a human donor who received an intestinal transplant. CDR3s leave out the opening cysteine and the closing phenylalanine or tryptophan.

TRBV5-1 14 ASSATDRLPSYEQY
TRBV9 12 ASSTGLPKDTQY
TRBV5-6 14 ASSLDRGLAAETQY
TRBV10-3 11 AISDSGSQPQH
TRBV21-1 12 ASLSLACSYEQY
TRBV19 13 ASSILAANTGELF
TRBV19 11 ASSTGGTDTQY
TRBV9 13 ASSVEWSSSYEQY
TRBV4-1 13 ASSQAVTRFEKLF
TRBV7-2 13 ASSLDDREDTEAF
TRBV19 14 ASSPRTGGLHQPQH
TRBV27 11 ASSFAGHTEAF
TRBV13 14 ASSIQLDREGFEQY
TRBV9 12 ASSEFGGQETQY
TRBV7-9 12 ASSLASGQETQY
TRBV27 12 ASSLRREGYEQY
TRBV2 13 ASSPGQVREETQY
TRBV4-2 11 ASRDPDSYEQY
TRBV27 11 ASRPQGNYGYT
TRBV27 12 ASSLGGSQREQY
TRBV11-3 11 ASSLFKSFEQF
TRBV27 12 ASSLYRGGQPQH
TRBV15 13 ATSRLAGSYDEQF
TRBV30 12 AWSDPGTGVEQY
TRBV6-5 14 ASSYTGTGAYNEQF
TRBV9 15 ASSSLPAGGPGPTQY
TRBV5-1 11 ASSRTGEQPQH
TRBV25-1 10 ASGQGTGELF
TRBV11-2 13 ASSLGGGLGYEQY
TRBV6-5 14 ASSYTGPAWFNEQF
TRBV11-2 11 ASSLSDRGEQY
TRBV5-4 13 ASSLGTVSTGELF
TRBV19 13 ASSMEIGVNTEAF
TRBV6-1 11 ASSLAGGRELF
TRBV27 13 ASTYAGPRFGELF
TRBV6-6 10 ASSRLAGEGY
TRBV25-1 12 ASSEWTGGDEQF
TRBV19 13 ASREREAYTGELF
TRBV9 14 ASSVAWTSLMHEQY
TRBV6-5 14 ASSYSTSGDIYGYT
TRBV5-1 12 ASSLNQGSTEAF
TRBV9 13 ASSWTSGRTETQY
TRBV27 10 ASSPDRDTQY